Listed below are T cell receptor beta chains from one sample, sequenced in a study of T cell repertoires in cytomegalovirus infection. From the reads, TCRdb called clonotypes with MiXCR, one entry per CDR3 protein. The profile shows over 90,000 distinct CDR3 sequences, 16% of them singletons. The material sequenced was PBMCs. These receptors all stem from a human donor in good health (CMV status not recorded). Some clones in this sample may be carry-over from other donors' samples. The CDR3 runs from the conserved cysteine through the conserved F or W. D genes are given only for firm matches. Rows may omit the clone size; those that give it use once, few, many or a size class.

V	J	D	size	CDR3	DNA
TRBV7-2	TRBJ1-1	-	many	CASSFQTGTEAFF	TGTGCCAGCAGCTTCCAGACAGGCACTGAAGCTTTCTTT
TRBV7-2	TRBJ2-5	TRBD2	many	CASSVLGGGEKETQYF	TGTGCCAGCAGCGTCCTCGGGGGGGGCGAGAAAGAGACCCAGTACTTC
TRBV5-6	TRBJ1-3	-	-	CASSSSGLISGNTIYF	TGTGCCAGCAGCTCCTCCGGACTCATCTCTGGAAACACCATATATTTT
TRBV2	TRBJ2-5	-	-	CASKVQETQYF	TGTGCCAGCAAAGTTCAGGAGACCCAGTACTTC
TRBV3-1	TRBJ2-7	-	-	CASSQDRGPGEQYF	TGTGCCAGCAGCCAAGACCGAGGGCCGGGGGAGCAGTACTTC
TRBV6-6	TRBJ2-1	-	few	CASSYRGELRNEQFF	TGTGCCAGCAGTTATAGGGGGGAACTACGCAATGAGCAGTTCTTC
TRBV20-1	TRBJ2-1	-	-	CSARGDVVNEQFF	TGCAGTGCTAGAGGGGATGTGGTCAATGAGCAGTTCTTC
TRBV15	TRBJ2-5	-	-	CATSRDRDNQETQYF	TGTGCCACCAGCAGAGATCGAGACAATCAAGAGACCCAGTACTTC
TRBV10-3	TRBJ2-5	TRBD1	-	CAISESKGGIETQYF	TGTGCCATCAGTGAGTCGAAAGGGGGCATAGAGACCCAGTACTTC
TRBV19	TRBJ1-5	TRBD1	few	CASSFPWTGRFQPQHF	TGTGCCAGTAGTTTCCCCTGGACAGGGCGCTTTCAGCCCCAGCATTTT
TRBV7-9	TRBJ1-2	-	-	CASSLDTAYYGYTF	TGTGCCAGCAGCTTAGACACCGCGTACTATGGCTACACCTTC
TRBV7-2	TRBJ1-5	-	many	CASSLEGGRQPQHF	TGTGCCAGCAGCTTAGAAGGAGGTAGACAGCCCCAGCATTTT
TRBV29-1	TRBJ1-2	-	-	CSVEGANGYTF	TGCAGCGTTGAGGGGGCCAATGGCTACACCTTC
TRBV19	TRBJ2-2	TRBD2	few	CASSPRLPGLAGGWTGELFF	TGTGCCAGTAGTCCACGCCTCCCGGGACTAGCGGGGGGATGGACCGGGGAGCTGTTTTTT
TRBV27	TRBJ2-7	TRBD1	-	CASSFGTGKKQYF	TGTGCCAGCAGTTTCGGGACAGGTAAAAAGCAGTACTTC
TRBV2	TRBJ2-3	-	few	CASSERGTDTQYF	TGTGCCAGCAGTGAACGGGGCACAGATACGCAGTATTTT
TRBV28	TRBJ2-7	-	few	CASSPLDRAGVSYEQYF	TGTGCCAGCAGTCCGTTAGATAGGGCAGGGGTCTCCTACGAGCAGTACTTC
TRBV7-2	TRBJ2-3	TRBD2	many	CASSLAASGETDTQYF	TGTGCCAGCAGCTTAGCGGCTAGCGGGGAAACAGATACGCAGTATTTT
TRBV4-3	TRBJ2-2	-	-	CASSSGAANTGELFF	TGCGCCAGCAGTTCCGGGGCCGCGAACACCGGGGAGCTGTTTTTT
TRBV19	TRBJ2-5	TRBD1	few	CASSILGGSSETQYF	TGTGCCAGTAGTATATTAGGGGGCTCAAGCGAGACCCAGTACTTC
TRBV11-2	TRBJ1-2	-	-	CASSLAGRTDGYTF	TGTGCCAGCAGCTTAGCCGGACGGACGGATGGCTACACCTTC
TRBV7-6	TRBJ2-1	-	many	CASSLGQGKYNEQFF	TGTGCCAGCAGCTTAGGTCAGGGCAAATACAATGAGCAGTTCTTC
TRBV12-3/TRBV12-4	TRBJ1-3	-	-	CASSSTKGNTIYF	TGTGCCAGCAGTTCCACAAAAGGAAACACCATATATTTT
TRBV6-2/TRBV6-3	TRBJ1-5	-	many	CASSYSPLGQPQHF	TGTGCCAGCAGTTACTCGCCTCTGGGGCAGCCCCAGCATTTT
TRBV2	TRBJ1-2	-	few	CASSESYGYTF	TGTGCCAGCAGTGAATCGTATGGCTACACCTTC
TRBV2	TRBJ2-1	TRBD2	few	CASSESLAGEIYEQFF	TGTGCCAGCAGTGAATCCCTAGCGGGGGAGATCTATGAGCAGTTCTTC
TRBV7-8	TRBJ2-3	-	many	CASSFGGLTDTQYF	TGTGCCAGCAGCTTTGGGGGCCTGACAGATACGCAGTATTTT
TRBV28	TRBJ1-5	-	-	CASSLSYIASNQPQHF	TGTGCCAGCAGTTTATCTTACATAGCTTCCAATCAGCCCCAGCATTTT
TRBV7-2	TRBJ1-1	-	-	CASSFSGCIAFF	TGTGCCAGCAGCTTCTCTGGTTGTATAGCTTTCTTT
TRBV7-9	TRBJ1-2	TRBD1	many	CASNSDRDYGYTF	TGTGCCAGCAACTCCGACAGGGACTATGGCTACACCTTC
TRBV12-3/TRBV12-4	TRBJ1-4	-	-	CASSRDKGEKLFF	TGTGCCAGCAGCCGGGACAAAGGGGAAAAACTGTTTTTT
TRBV28	TRBJ1-4	-	many	CASRSGGSNEKLFF	TGTGCCAGCAGGTCTGGGGGTAGTAATGAAAAACTGTTTTTT
TRBV28	TRBJ2-3	-	many	CASSLSGQADTQYF	TGTGCCAGCAGTTTGAGTGGACAAGCAGATACGCAGTATTTT
TRBV4-2	TRBJ2-3	TRBD2	few	CASSQYPGLAGDTQYF	TGTGCCAGCAGCCAATATCCGGGACTAGCGGGGGATACGCAGTATTTT
TRBV18	TRBJ1-1	TRBD1	-	CASSSDRDTEAFF	TGTGCCAGCTCATCCGACAGGGACACTGAAGCTTTCTTT
TRBV20-1	TRBJ2-7	TRBD2	-	CSARELAGDRGEQYF	TGCAGTGCTAGAGAGCTGGCGGGGGACCGGGGGGAGCAGTACTTC
TRBV20-1	TRBJ2-1	TRBD1	few	CSAPGQGYNEQFF	TGCAGTGCTCCGGGACAGGGGTACAATGAGCAGTTCTTC
TRBV20-1	TRBJ2-3	TRBD1	-	CSAGIGQGKTDTQYF	TGCAGTGCCGGAATAGGACAGGGAAAGACAGATACGCAGTATTTT
TRBV12-3/TRBV12-4	TRBJ1-4	TRBD1	many	CASRFTGGTDEKLFF	TGTGCCAGCAGATTTACAGGGGGCACTGACGAAAAACTGTTTTTT
TRBV5-4	TRBJ2-2	TRBD2	few	CASSLGLANTGELFF	TGTGCCAGCAGTCTGGGACTAGCAAACACCGGGGAGCTGTTTTTT
TRBV2	TRBJ1-5	-	-	CASKGGNNQPQHF	TGTGCCAGCAAAGGCGGAAATAATCAGCCCCAGCATTTT
TRBV27	TRBJ2-1	-	many	CASSPHRGDNEQFF	TGTGCCAGCAGCCCACATAGGGGGGACAATGAGCAGTTCTTC
TRBV12-3/TRBV12-4	TRBJ2-2	-	few	CASSWTTSATGELFF	TGTGCCAGCAGTTGGACTACTTCCGCCACCGGGGAGCTGTTTTTT
TRBV20-1	TRBJ2-3	-	-	CSARDLQVADTQYF	TGCAGTGCTCGGGACCTCCAGGTCGCAGATACGCAGTATTTT
TRBV14	TRBJ2-1	-	-	CASSHRVPGEQFF	TGTGCCAGCAGCCATCGTGTGCCGGGTGAGCAGTTCTTC
TRBV7-3	TRBJ2-3	-	-	CASSLRPQLGTDTQYF	TGTGCCAGCAGCTTAAGGCCCCAACTCGGCACAGATACGCAGTATTTT
TRBV2	TRBJ2-5	-	many	CASSAGGEETQYF	TGTGCCAGCAGTGCGGGGGGCGAAGAGACCCAGTACTTC
TRBV20-1	TRBJ2-7	-	many	CSARSGTSGSEQYF	TGCAGTGCTAGGTCCGGGACCAGTGGAAGTGAGCAGTACTTC
TRBV2	TRBJ2-1	-	many	CASSVSNEQFF	TGTGCCAGCAGTGTATCGAATGAGCAGTTCTTC
TRBV3-1	TRBJ1-5	TRBD1	few	CASSRSGQSNQPQHF	TGTGCCAGCAGCCGCTCGGGACAGTCGAATCAGCCCCAGCATTTT
TRBV20-1	TRBJ2-7	-	few	CSALQGYEQYF	TGCAGTGCTTTACAGGGCTACGAGCAGTACTTC